Sequencing of this TCR beta chain was carried out in a study of cytomegalovirus exposure and HLA in healthy donors. Broader study findings: Productive rates of about 87% or about 30% were seen for most TCR beta V segments in an earlier analysis. Listed as cytomegalovirus-associated were 150 or so TCR beta chains. Later work showed greater clonal expansion in HLA-associated TCR beta chains than in equally common others.

Trimming left V 5 bases short and J 0 bases short, with 7 bases between. Germline loops: CDR1 LNHDA, CDR2 SQIVND (reference sequence). The CDR3 extends over 13 amino acids. Turning to this clone: Its antigen is unknown.

The PCR used 60 Vbeta and 13 Jbeta primers. Assay used: immunoSEQ multiplex PCR; TCRdb lists only in-frame clones, some missing. This table has under 110,000 clones, under 85% appearing once. J is TRBJ1-1 and V is TRBV19; no clear D. Source material: PBMCs. The source is a man aged 40-49 years in good health and CMV-seronegative. The CDR3 region has the DNA TGTGCCAGTAGTCCCGTCCTGAACACTGAAGCTTTCTTT. This encodes CASSPVLNTEAFF. The full variable domain, rest sourced from reference TRBV19 and TRBJ1-1, is DGGITQSPKYLFRKEGQNVTLSCEQNLNHDAMYWYRQDPGQGLRLIYYSQIVNDFQKGDIAEGYSVSREKKESFPLTVTSAQKNPTAFYLCASSPVLNTEAFFGQGTRLTVV.